A single sample is the source of the 2 T cell receptor beta chains below, sequenced in a study of CD8+ T cells in alopecia areata. Stated treatment: oral pan-JAK inhibitor, 5-10 mg twice daily. RNA was extracted and reverse transcribed into cDNA as the sequencing template. Assay used: immunoSEQ multiplex PCR; TCRdb lists only in-frame clones, some missing. This table has some 190,000 clones, roughly 70% appearing once. The starting material was CD4+ T cells sorted from blood, obtained at roughly week 49, from a patient treated with tofacitinib. The receptor source for this set is a human donor with alopecia areata.

The chain combines TRBV29-1 with TRBJ2-7, with D possibly TRBD2 on 6 matching bases. The CDR3 runs to 12 residues. Germline V gene lookup returns CDR1 SQVTM and CDR2 ANQGSEA. V lost 4 bases and J 6 bases, leaving 13 bases between the germline ends. CDR3 DNA: TGCAGCGTTGCCTCAGGGAGGAGCGAGCAGTACTTC. It codes for CSVASGRSEQYF.

This clone came up a few times. The chain combines TRBV29-1 with TRBJ2-7, with D uncertain. V lost 4 bases, J lost 0 bases, and 16 bases lay in between. CDR1 is SQVTM, CDR2 ANQGSEA, per germline. The CDR3 spans 15 residues. The CDR3: CSVGRKVGSSYEQYF. Written as DNA, the CDR3 is TGCAGCGTTGGCCGGAAGGTAGGAAGCTCCTACGAGCAGTACTTC.